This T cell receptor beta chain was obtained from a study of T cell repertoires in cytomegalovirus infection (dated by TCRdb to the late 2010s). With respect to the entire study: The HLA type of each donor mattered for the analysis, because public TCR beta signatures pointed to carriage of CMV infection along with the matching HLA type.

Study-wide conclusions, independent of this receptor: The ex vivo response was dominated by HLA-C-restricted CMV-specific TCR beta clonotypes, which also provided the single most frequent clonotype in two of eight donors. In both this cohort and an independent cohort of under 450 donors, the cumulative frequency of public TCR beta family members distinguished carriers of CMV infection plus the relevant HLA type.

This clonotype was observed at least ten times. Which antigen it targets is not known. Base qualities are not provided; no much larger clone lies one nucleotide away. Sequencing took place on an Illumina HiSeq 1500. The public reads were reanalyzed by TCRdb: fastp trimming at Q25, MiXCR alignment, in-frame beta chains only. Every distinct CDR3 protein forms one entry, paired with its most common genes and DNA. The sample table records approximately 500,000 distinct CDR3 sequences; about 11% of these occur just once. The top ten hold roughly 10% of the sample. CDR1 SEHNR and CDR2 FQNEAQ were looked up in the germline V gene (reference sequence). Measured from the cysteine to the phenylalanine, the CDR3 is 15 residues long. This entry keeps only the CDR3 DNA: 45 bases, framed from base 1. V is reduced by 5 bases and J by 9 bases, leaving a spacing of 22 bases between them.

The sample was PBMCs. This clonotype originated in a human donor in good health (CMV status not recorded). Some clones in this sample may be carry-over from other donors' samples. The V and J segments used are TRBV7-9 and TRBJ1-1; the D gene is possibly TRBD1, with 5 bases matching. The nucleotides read TGTGCCAGCAGCAACGGACAACTGGGAGTCCGGAAAGCTTTCTTT. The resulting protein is CASSNGQLGVRKAFF.